The sequence of this T cell receptor beta chain was determined in a study of T cells in Graves' hyperthyroidism and ophthalmopathy. Amplified TCR beta CDR3 regions came from RNA transcripts. Primed by the HTBI set, a first-round RT-PCR was run on the TCR CDR3. Each CDR3 protein gets one entry after TCRdb re-called the multiplex PCR reads with MiXCR. The data contain around 660,000 distinct CDR3 sequences, 45% of them singletons. This clonotype was seen repeatedly, ten times or more. Its antigen remains unidentified. The study, taken as a whole, reports: Among clonotypes expanded in thyroid above 0.001, most were also found in blood. By a 13 V-J model, ophthalmopathy was set apart from stable hyperthyroidism. Model output signaled ophthalmopathy a median about 6.3 months ahead of onset.

Trimming pared 3 bases from V and 7 bases from J, leaving 6 bases between. Per germline, CDR1 SGHAT and CDR2 FQNNGV. The CDR3 has 11 residues. Diagnoses used clinical symptoms, serum thyroxine and TRAb, thyroid ultrasound and orbital computed tomography. Material for sequencing was peripheral blood or thyroid tissue (not recorded which). This chain joins TRBV11-2 and TRBJ1-1; D uncertain. This TCR was recovered from an adult man with Graves' disease, either hyperthyroidism or ophthalmopathy (not recorded which). CDR3 DNA: TGTGCCAGCAGCTTGGCCCATGAAGCTTTCTTT. This encodes CASSLAHEAFF. Looking up the rest from reference TRBV11-2 and TRBJ1-1 gives the full variable domain: EAGVAQSPRYKIIEKRQSVAFWCNPISGHATLYWYQQILGQGPKLLIQFQNNGVVDDSQLPKDRFSAERLKGVDSTLKIQPAKLEDSAVYLCASSLAHEAFFGQGTRLTVV.